A single sample gave rise to the 6 T cell receptor beta chains below, sequenced in a study of T cell responses to AZD1222 COVID-19 vaccine. Generated by immunoSEQ multiplex PCR, the TCRdb table keeps only in-frame clones and is missing some. The table includes roughly 140,000 clones, 80% to 95% detected once. Sequences were derived from peripheral blood, sampled on day 0 of AZD1222 vaccination. These receptors were collected from an adult in good health.

J is TRBJ2-5 and V is TRBV11-2; 8 positions match TRBD2. Germline CDR1 reads SGHAT; CDR2 reads FQNNGV. The CDR3 is 16 residues long. V gave up 5 bases and J gave up 2 bases; unmatched junction bases: 10. CDR3 loop: CASSPPRASGQETQYF. The CDR3 nucleotides read TGTGCCAGCAGCCCACCGCGGGCTAGCGGGCAAGAGACCCAGTACTTC.

The rearrangement links TRBV5-1 to TRBJ2-1; 10 positions agree with TRBD2. Germline V lookup: CDR1 SGHRS, CDR2 YFSETQ. Losses at the gene ends were 4 bases for V and 2 bases for J; bases not matched to a gene: 6. The CDR3 contains 16 residues. Here the CDR3 DNA reads TGCGCCAGCAGCCCTGACCTAGCGGGAGCCTACAATGAGCAGTTCTTC. This translates into CASSPDLAGAYNEQFF.

Remarks on this clone: The identical CDR3 is also encoded by other nucleotide sequences in the sample. The genes are TRBV9 and TRBJ1-3; TRBD1 is a possible D gene (5 bases). Trimming left V 3 bases short and J 4 bases short, with 11 bases between. The CDR3 is 14 residues long. In germline, CDR1 is SGDLS, CDR2 YYNGEE. The CDR3 sequence: CASSGGGYGNTIYF. The CDR3 DNA reads TGTGCCAGCAGCGGCGGGGGTTACGGAAACACCATATATTTT.

The chain recombines TRBV5-1 with TRBJ2-1, with 13 bases aligning to TRBD2. Germline V gene sequence: CDR1 SGHRS, CDR2 YFSETQ. The V segment lost 3 bases and the J segment 4 bases; nucleotides outside the gene matches: 4. The CDR3 extends over 16 amino acids. CDR3 in DNA: TGCGCCAGCAGCTATGGACTAGCGGGGGCTTACAATGAGCAGTTCTTC. Protein sequence: CASSYGLAGAYNEQFF.

The V call is TRBV2, the J call TRBJ2-7; 7 bases match TRBD1. The germline CDR1 and CDR2 sequences are SNHLY and FYNNEI. The CDR3 has 13 residues. With 6 bases clipped from V and 5 bases from J, the junction kept 7 bases outside the gene matches. The CDR3 nucleotides read TGTGCCAGCAGCGACAGGGTCTTGGACGAGCAGTACTTC. It yields the protein CASSDRVLDEQYF.

The chain has TRBV3-1 (or the pseudogene TRBV3-2) and TRBJ2-1; D remains unclear. The CDR3 length is 13 residues. V lost 6 bases and J 5 bases, leaving 11 bases between the germline ends. Per germline, CDR1 LGHDT and CDR2 YNNKEL (reference sequence). CDR3 bases: TGTGCCAGCAGATCGACACACAACAATGAGCAGTTCTTC. It codes for CASRSTHNNEQFF.